Listed below are T cell receptor beta chains from one sample, sequenced in a study of cytomegalovirus exposure and HLA in healthy donors. Generated by immunoSEQ multiplex PCR, the TCRdb table keeps only in-frame clones and is missing some. The sample includes some 210,000 clones, 70% to 80% seen only once; the top ten take 3% to 4%. Input material: PBMCs. These receptors were collected from a male donor in good health and CMV-seronegative. CDR3s leave out the opening cysteine and the closing phenylalanine or tryptophan. Each record gives: D gene, J gene, V gene, CDR3 length, CDR3 protein. The D gene is left open where the match is weak.

>.|TRBJ2-1|TRBV12-5|13
ASGPTIPGYNEQF
>.|TRBJ2-5|TRBV7-3|12
ASSPKAGSETQY
>.|TRBJ2-5|TRBV5-1|10
ASSFEEGTQY
>TRBD2|TRBJ2-3|TRBV28|13
ASSRAGGPSDTQY
>TRBD1|TRBJ2-7|TRBV5-1|11
ASSSGQSAEQY
>TRBD1|TRBJ2-7|TRBV19|11
ASRSTGTYERY
>.|TRBJ1-2|TRBV5-6|11
ASSPDTTYGYT
>.|TRBJ2-5|TRBV11-2|12
ASSLVLAQETQY
>TRBD2|TRBJ2-5|TRBV29-1|12
SVGRVLREETQY
>TRBD2|TRBJ2-7|TRBV15|14
ATSGTSGRKRNEQY
>.|TRBJ1-2|TRBV2|11
ASNGQWTYGYT
>TRBD1|TRBJ1-5|TRBV6-5|12
ASRGTGGNQPQH
>.|TRBJ1-1|TRBV19|11
ASSNPPVTEAF
>.|TRBJ1-5|TRBV6-5|13
ASSPQVRGGQPQH
>.|TRBJ2-2|TRBV2|11
ASTMTRSGELF
>TRBD1|TRBJ1-5|TRBV6-5|11
ASKLGTAQPQH
>.|TRBJ1-3|TRBV5-1|13
ASTPRAGPGNTIY
>.|TRBJ2-3|TRBV4-1|11
ASSQGRGDTQY
>.|TRBJ1-5|TRBV15|16
ATSRDVSSGGVGQPQH
>.|TRBJ2-4|TRBV6-5|12
ASAWSVAKNIQY
>TRBD2|TRBJ2-1|TRBV5-1|15
ASRWTSGSPARVEQF
>.|TRBJ1-5|TRBV14|14
ASSSRVGHTNQPQH
>.|TRBJ1-5|TRBV28|13
ASSLWGGSNQPQH
>.|TRBJ1-1|TRBV6-6|11
ASRLTENTEAF
>TRBD1|TRBJ1-1|TRBV10-3|11
AISGQGKGEAF
>.|TRBJ2-6|TRBV30|13
AWSILSSGANVLT
>TRBD2|TRBJ2-2|TRBV5-1|15
ASKWTSGSPNTGELF